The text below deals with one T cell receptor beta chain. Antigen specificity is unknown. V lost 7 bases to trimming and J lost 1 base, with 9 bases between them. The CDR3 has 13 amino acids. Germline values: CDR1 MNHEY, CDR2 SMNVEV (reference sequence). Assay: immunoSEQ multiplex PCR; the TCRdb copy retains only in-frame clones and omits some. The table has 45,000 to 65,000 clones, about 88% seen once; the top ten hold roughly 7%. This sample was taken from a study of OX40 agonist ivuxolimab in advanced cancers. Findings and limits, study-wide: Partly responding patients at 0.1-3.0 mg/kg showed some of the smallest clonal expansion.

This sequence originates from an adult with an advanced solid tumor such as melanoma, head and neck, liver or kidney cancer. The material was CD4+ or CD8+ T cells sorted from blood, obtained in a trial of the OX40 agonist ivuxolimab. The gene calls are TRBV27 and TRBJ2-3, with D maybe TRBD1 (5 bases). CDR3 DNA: TGTGCCAGCAACTCCAGGGGCACAGATACGCAGTATTTT. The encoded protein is CASNSRGTDTQYF.